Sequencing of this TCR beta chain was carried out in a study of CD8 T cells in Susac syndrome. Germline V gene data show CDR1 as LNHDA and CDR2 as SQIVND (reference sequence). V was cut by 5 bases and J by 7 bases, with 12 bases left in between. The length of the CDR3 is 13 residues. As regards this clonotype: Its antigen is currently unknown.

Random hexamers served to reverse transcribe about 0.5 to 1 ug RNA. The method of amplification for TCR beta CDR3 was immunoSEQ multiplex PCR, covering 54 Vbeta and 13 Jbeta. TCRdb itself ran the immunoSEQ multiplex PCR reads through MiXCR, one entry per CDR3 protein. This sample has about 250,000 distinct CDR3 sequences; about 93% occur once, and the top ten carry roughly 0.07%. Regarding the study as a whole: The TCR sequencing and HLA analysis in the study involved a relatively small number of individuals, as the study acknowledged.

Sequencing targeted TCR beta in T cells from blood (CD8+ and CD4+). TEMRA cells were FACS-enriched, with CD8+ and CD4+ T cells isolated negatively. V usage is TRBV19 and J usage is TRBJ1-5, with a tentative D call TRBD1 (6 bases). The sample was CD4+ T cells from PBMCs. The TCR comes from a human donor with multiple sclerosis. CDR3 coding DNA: TGTGCCAGTAGTGGGGGGCGAGGGCAGCCCCAGCATTTT. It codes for CASSGGRGQPQHF.